This passage covers 29 T cell receptor beta chains from one sample sequenced in a study of CD8 T cells in ankylosing spondylitis. Findings of the study overall: Blood of patients with ankylosing spondylitis appeared to be characterized by a TCR beta motif of several highly homologous variants.

These receptors have no known antigen. TCRdb independently ran MiXCR on the 5' RACE reads; one entry per CDR3 protein. Among approximately 400,000 distinct CDR3 sequences listed, roughly 27% were seen once. The sequenced sample was blood, either unsorted or a sorted T cell fraction (not recorded which). Receptors were obtained from a male donor with ankylosing spondylitis.

This chain uses TRBV20-1 with TRBJ2-2, with 7 bases identical to TRBD2. Germline CDR1 is DFQATT and CDR2 is SNEGSKA (reference sequence). The CDR3 is 15 amino acids. V shed 1 base and J 3 bases; nucleotides not matched to a gene: 5. The CDR3 is CSARGPSGDTGELFF. In DNA form, the CDR3 reads TGCAGTGCTAGAGGCCCGAGCGGGGACACCGGGGAGCTGTTTTTT.

The CDR3, as DNA: TGCAGTGCGCATACAGGGGAGAGCAATCAGCCCCAGCATTTT. This encodes CSAHTGESNQPQHF. The rearrangement uses TRBV20-1 and TRBJ1-5, with TRBD1 matching 7 bases. The V gene's germline CDR1 is DFQATT and CDR2 SNEGSKA (reference sequence). CDR3 length equals 14 residues. V was pared by 6 bases and J by 1 base, with 6 bases of the junction left unmatched.

This clonotype came up once. The V gene is TRBV7-9, the J gene TRBJ2-5, with 10 nucleotides matching TRBD2. The germline gives CDR1 SEHNR, CDR2 FQNEAQ (reference sequence). The V segment lost 5 bases and the J segment 6 bases; nucleotides outside the gene matches: 3. The CDR3 has 13 amino acids. CDR3 protein: CASSPSGRQTQYF. Here the CDR3 DNA reads TGTGCCAGCAGCCCTAGCGGGAGACAGACCCAGTACTTC.

This chain uses TRBV20-1 with TRBJ2-3, with 7 bases lining up with TRBD2. Germline V gives CDR1 DFQATT, CDR2 SNEGSKA (reference sequence). Trimming removed 1 base from V and 2 bases from J; junction bases left unmatched: 6. CDR3 size: 15 residues. CDR3 residues: CSARGLADATDTQYF. As DNA, the CDR3 is TGCAGTGCTAGAGGACTAGCAGATGCCACAGATACGCAGTATTTT.

The sample holds a few counts of this clonotype. This chain connects TRBV5-1 to TRBJ2-1; TRBD2 is a possible D gene (6 bases). This CDR3 has 15 amino acids. Trimming pared 0 bases from V and 3 bases from J, leaving 10 bases between. Germline values: CDR1 SGHRS, CDR2 YFSETQ. The CDR3 loop reads CASSLGSGNYNEQFF. In nucleotides, the CDR3 is TGCGCCAGCAGCTTGGGTAGCGGAAACTACAATGAGCAGTTCTTC.

The rearrangement uses TRBV30 and TRBJ1-1; a possible D gene is TRBD1 (6 bases). The CDR3 has 16 amino acids. Trimming pared 3 bases from V and 0 bases from J, leaving 17 bases between. CDR1 is GTSNPN and CDR2 is SVGIG in the germline V gene (reference sequence). CDR3 loop: CAWSDSFRTVNTEAFF. In DNA form, the CDR3 reads TGTGCCTGGAGCGATTCGTTTCGGACAGTGAACACTGAAGCTTTCTTT.

This clonotype occurred many times. In DNA form, the CDR3 reads TGCAGCGTTGGTGGGGGTTCCTACGAGCAGTACTTC. This translates into CSVGGGSYEQYF. The V and J genes are TRBV29-1 and TRBJ2-7; perhaps D is TRBD1 or TRBD2 (5 bases each). CDR3 length: 12 amino acids. Trimming took 4 bases from V and 1 from J, leaving 8 bases between them. Germline V lookup: CDR1 SQVTM, CDR2 ANQGSEA.

The chain combines TRBV7-9 with TRBJ2-5; 8 nucleotides line up with TRBD2. Germline CDR1 is SEHNR and CDR2 is FQNEAQ (reference sequence). V was pared by 7 bases and J by 4 bases, with 11 bases of the junction left unmatched. The CDR3 length is 15 residues. CDR3 in amino acids: CASTPPGTSRETQYF. CDR3 DNA sequence: TGTGCCAGCACCCCTCCCGGGACTAGTAGAGAGACCCAGTACTTC.

This rearrangement joins TRBV2 to TRBJ1-1, with 8 nucleotides matching TRBD1. The length of the CDR3 is 12 residues. Germline CDR1 reads SNHLY; CDR2 reads FYNNEI. With V trimmed by 8 bases and J by 7 bases, 6 bases remained unmatched. The DNA of the CDR3 is TGTGCCAGCTCATGGACAGGGTATGAAGCTTTCTTT. Translated, it gives CASSWTGYEAFF.

The CDR3, as DNA: TGTGCCAGCAGCTTAGTGGACGGCACTGAAGCTTTCTTT. Translation: CASSLVDGTEAFF. This chain uses TRBV7-9 with TRBJ1-1; D call uncertain. Germline V gene lookup returns CDR1 SEHNR and CDR2 FQNEAQ (reference sequence). The germline V and J ends were trimmed by 1 base and 4 bases, with 7 bases remaining between them. The CDR3 runs to 13 residues.

This clonotype was counted ten times or more. A read error may account for a junction end that differs from germline. The V gene is TRBV5-1, the J gene TRBJ2-3; D is uncertain. Germline assignment: CDR1 SGHRS and CDR2 YFSETQ. This CDR3 is 13 amino acids long. The CDR3 DNA reads as TGTGCCAGCAGCTTAGATGACACAGATACGCAGTATTTT. Translating gives CASSLDDTDTQYF.

This clonotype was counted only a few times. The chain combines TRBV20-1 with TRBJ2-1; D may be TRBD2 (6 bases). CDR1 and CDR2 (germline): DFQATT, SNEGSKA (reference sequence). This CDR3 is 14 amino acids long. V was clipped by 0 bases and J by 5 bases, with 11 bases between them. Here the CDR3 reads CSARDGGGDNEQFF. The CDR3 DNA follows: TGCAGTGCTAGAGATGGAGGAGGGGACAATGAGCAGTTCTTC.

V usage is TRBV6-2 or TRBV6-3 and J usage is TRBJ2-1, with D possibly being TRBD2 (6 bases). Germline CDR1 and CDR2: MNHEY and SVGEGT. Trimming cost V 6 bases and J 9 bases, with 9 bases left between them. The length of the CDR3 is 11 residues. As DNA, the CDR3 is TGTGCCAGCAGCCGGGGAGGTGAGCAGTTCTTC. Its translation is CASSRGGEQFF.

Many counts were recorded for this clonotype. The chain employs TRBV5-1 and TRBJ2-7; 14 bases line up with TRBD2. The CDR3 totals 15 residues. Per germline, CDR1 SGHRS and CDR2 YFSETQ. V dropped 4 bases and J dropped 4; count of bases not matched to a gene: 4. The DNA of the CDR3 is TGCGCCAGCAGCCAGGGACTAGCGGGAGAATACGAGCAGTACGTC. This encodes CASSQGLAGEYEQYV.

This clonotype was counted between two and nine times. This chain links TRBV2 with TRBJ1-2, with D perhaps matching TRBD1 (5 bases). This CDR3 comprises 15 residues. Germline V gives CDR1 SNHLY, CDR2 FYNNEI. Trimming cost V 3 bases and J 6 bases, with 17 bases left between them. The chain's CDR3 is CASSERGTAPNGYTF. Here the CDR3 DNA reads TGTGCCAGCAGTGAGAGGGGTACCGCCCCGAATGGCTACACCTTC.

In this sample, this clonotype turned up a few times. The chain joins TRBV24-1 to TRBJ2-1; a possible D gene is TRBD2 (5 bases). The germline V gene has CDR1 KGHDR and CDR2 SFDVKD. The length of the CDR3 is 15 residues. The V end lost 6 bases, the J end lost 3 bases, and 14 bases lay between the germline ends. The CDR3 nucleotides are TGTGCCACCAGTCCCGCCCTCGGACTCTACAATGAGCAGTTCTTC. Encoded protein: CATSPALGLYNEQFF.

This clonotype has only a few counts. V is TRBV24-1 and J is TRBJ2-5; perhaps TRBD2 as D (5 bases). This CDR3 has 13 residues. CDR1 is KGHDR and CDR2 is SFDVKD in the germline V gene. Trimming removed 4 bases from V and 9 bases from J, with 14 bases in between. CDR3: CATSETRTGAQYF. The CDR3 bases are TGTGCCACCAGTGAAACTCGGACCGGGGCCCAGTACTTC.

This clonotype was detected only a few times. V and J are TRBV5-1 and TRBJ1-4; D possibly corresponds to TRBD1 (6 bases). The CDR3 has 15 residues. Trimming took off 0 bases at V and 7 bases at J, with 13 bases between the two ends. Per the germline V gene, CDR1 is SGHRS and CDR2 is YFSETQ. The CDR3 here is CASSLETGKGEKLFF. The CDR3 DNA reads as TGCGCCAGCAGCTTGGAAACAGGGAAGGGTGAAAAACTGTTTTTT.

This sequence joins TRBV9 and TRBJ2-7; TRBD2 matches at 10 bases. Losses at the gene ends were 2 bases for V and 5 bases for J; bases not matched to a gene: 10. In germline, CDR1 is SGDLS, CDR2 YYNGEE. The CDR3 runs to 16 residues. The CDR3: CASSVKLAGDPHEQYF. The CDR3 region has the DNA TGTGCCAGCAGCGTCAAGCTAGCGGGAGACCCCCACGAGCAGTACTTC. The whole variable domain, filled in from reference TRBV9 and TRBJ2-7, reads DSGVTQTPKHLITATGQRVTLRCSPRSGDLSVYWYQQSLDQGLQFLIQYYNGEERAKGNILERFSAQQFPDLHSELNLSSLELGDSALYFCASSVKLAGDPHEQYFGPGTRLTVT.

This clonotype occurred many times. The chain links TRBV7-2 to TRBJ2-1; 11 bases match TRBD2. The length of the CDR3 is 16 residues. J gave up 0 bases and V 5 bases, and 3 bases lay outside the gene matches. The germline CDR1 and CDR2 sequences are SGHTA and FQGNSA. The CDR3 here is CASSVTSGSSYNEQFF. DNA of the CDR3: TGTGCCAGCAGCGTTACTAGCGGGAGCTCCTACAATGAGCAGTTCTTC. Filled out from reference TRBV7-2 and TRBJ2-1, the complete variable domain reads GAGVSQSPSNKVTEKGKDVELRCDPISGHTALYWYRQSLGQGLEFLIYFQGNSAPDKSGLPSDRFSAERTGGSVSTLTIQRTQQEDSAVYLCASSVTSGSSYNEQFFGPGTRLTVL.

The chain combines TRBV7-9 with TRBJ1-3; 8 bases line up with TRBD1. J was trimmed by 3 bases and V by 4 bases; bases with no gene match: 5. Germline V CDR1 and CDR2: SEHNR, FQNEAQ (reference sequence). The CDR3 loop spans 15 amino acids. CDR3 DNA: TGTGCCAGCAGCTCCAGGGGGCTTGGTGGAAACACCATATATTTT. This translates into CASSSRGLGGNTIYF.

Only a few counts were recorded for this clonotype. The chain combines TRBV7-9 with TRBJ2-1, with D maybe TRBD1 (6 bases). The CDR3 runs to 15 residues. Trimming removed 6 bases from V and 6 bases from J, with 18 bases in between. Germline V lookup: CDR1 SEHNR, CDR2 FQNEAQ (reference sequence). CDR3 DNA sequence: TGTGCCAGCAGGATCTCCGCGACAGGAAGCAATGAGCAGTTCTTC. Amino acids: CASRISATGSNEQFF.

A few counts support this clonotype. The chain couples TRBV5-1 to TRBJ1-1; 7 nucleotides align to TRBD1. Germline loops: CDR1 SGHRS, CDR2 YFSETQ. This CDR3 is built from 14 residues. V gave up 1 base and J gave up 3 bases; unmatched junction bases: 3. CDR3 region: CASSLHGTDTEAFF. CDR3 DNA sequence: TGCGCCAGCAGCTTGCACGGGACAGACACTGAAGCTTTCTTT. Combining the CDR3 with reference TRBV5-1 and TRBJ1-1 gives the whole variable domain KAGVTQTPRYLIKTRGQQVTLSCSPISGHRSVSWYQQTPGQGLQFLFEYFSETQRNKGNFPGRFSGRQFSNSRSEMNVSTLELGDSALYLCASSLHGTDTEAFFGQGTRLTVV.

This rearrangement joins TRBV6-1 to TRBJ2-3; D is tentatively TRBD1 or TRBD2 (5 bases each). The CDR3 extends over 15 amino acids. Trimming left V 7 bases short and J 2 bases short, with 16 bases between. In germline, CDR1 is MNHNS, CDR2 SASEGT. The CDR3 loop is CASNRGGRATDTQYF. The DNA for the CDR3 is TGTGCCAGCAACCGGGGCGGACGGGCCACAGATACGCAGTATTTT.

A single count supports this clonotype. The junction and the germline gene differ at one end; a read error may be behind it. J is TRBJ2-1 and V is TRBV27; unclear D gene. This CDR3 is 18 amino acids long. The germline V gene has CDR1 MNHEY and CDR2 SMNVEV (reference sequence). Written as DNA, the CDR3 is TGTGCCTGCAGTTCTACTCATCGCCGGGCGATCTCCTACAATGAGCAGTTCTTC. It specifies CACSSTHRRAISYNEQFF.

Ten or more counts support this clonotype. The rearrangement links TRBV5-1 to TRBJ2-1, with 10 bases matching TRBD2. Germline V gene sequence: CDR1 SGHRS, CDR2 YFSETQ. Germline trimming cut 2 bases from V and 0 bases from J; bases unmatched to any gene: 11. The CDR3 spans 19 residues. DNA for the CDR3: TGCGCCAGCAGCTTTTTAGGACTAGCGGAATTGGTCTCCTACAATGAGCAGTTCTTC. Protein: CASSFLGLAELVSYNEQFF.

This sequence joins TRBV5-1 and TRBJ2-1; 7 bases fit TRBD1. Germline V gene sequence: CDR1 SGHRS, CDR2 YFSETQ. CDR3 length: 14 residues. V lost 4 bases to trimming and J lost 7 bases; unmatched junction nucleotides: 8. The CDR3 region is CASSPPETGNEQFF. The CDR3 nucleotides read TGCGCCAGCAGCCCTCCCGAGACAGGGAATGAGCAGTTCTTC.

The V call is TRBV11-2, the J call TRBJ1-1, with TRBD1 matching 7 bases. The V gene's germline CDR1 is SGHAT and CDR2 FQNNGV. V was clipped by 1 base and J by 0 bases; unmatched bases: 17. The CDR3 is made up of 20 amino acids. CDR3 sequence: CASSLVGDRALGGVNTEAFF. CDR3 nucleotide sequence: TGTGCCAGCAGCTTAGTTGGAGACAGGGCTTTAGGTGGTGTGAACACTGAAGCTTTCTTT.

V usage is TRBV30 and J usage is TRBJ2-3; D gene ambiguous. V lost 4 bases and J 1 base, leaving 6 bases between the germline ends. Germline V CDR1 and CDR2: GTSNPN, SVGIG (reference sequence). The CDR3 is made up of 12 amino acids. CDR3: CAWTPGTDTQYF. CDR3 sequence (DNA): TGTGCCTGGACCCCAGGCACAGATACGCAGTATTTT.